The following is a TCR beta chain sequence with its context. The antigen is unknown. Germline lookup yields CDR1 SGHDN and CDR2 FVKESK. The CDR3 covers 11 residues. Trimming at V came to 10 bases and at J to 7 bases, leaving 5 bases not matched to a gene. This entry is derived from a study of cytomegalovirus exposure and HLA in healthy donors. Both 60 Vbeta primers and 13 Jbeta primers went into the PCR. TCRdb's copy holds only in-frame clones and misses some; the assay was immunoSEQ multiplex PCR. The data show approximately 100,000 clones, about 70% seen once. General study findings and limits: Most CMV-associated TCR beta chains were later found to appear HLA-restricted.

This receptor was obtained from a woman between 18 and 29 years old in good health and CMV-seropositive. Sequencing was done on a sample of PBMCs. V gene TRBV14 combines with J gene TRBJ1-2, with TRBD1 matching over 8 bases. The DNA for the CDR3 is TGTGCCACCCGACAGGGGATTGGCTACACCTTC. It specifies CATRQGIGYTF.